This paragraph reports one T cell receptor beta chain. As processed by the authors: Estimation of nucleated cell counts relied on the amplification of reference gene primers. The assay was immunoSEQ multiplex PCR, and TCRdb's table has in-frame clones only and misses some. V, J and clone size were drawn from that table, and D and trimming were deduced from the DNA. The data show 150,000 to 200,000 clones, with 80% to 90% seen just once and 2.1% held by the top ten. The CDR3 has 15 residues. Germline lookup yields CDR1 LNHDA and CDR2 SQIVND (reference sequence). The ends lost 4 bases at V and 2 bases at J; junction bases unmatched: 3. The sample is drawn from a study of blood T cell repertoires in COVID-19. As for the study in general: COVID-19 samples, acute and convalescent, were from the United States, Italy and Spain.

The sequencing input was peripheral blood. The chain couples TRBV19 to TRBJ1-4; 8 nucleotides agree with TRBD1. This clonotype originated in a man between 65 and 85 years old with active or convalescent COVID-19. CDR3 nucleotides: TGTGCCAGTAGTACATACAGGGGGACTAATGAAAAACTGTTTTTT. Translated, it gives CASSTYRGTNEKLFF.